This T cell receptor (beta chain) was observed in a study of cytomegalovirus exposure and HLA in healthy donors. Study-wide results and limits: Earlier analysis looked at TCR beta V segments, and most were productive about 90% or about 30% of the time. Reported results showed that the classifier diagnosed cytomegalovirus status with high specificity and sensitivity.

Primers: 60 Vbeta forward and 13 Jbeta reverse. TCRdb's copy holds only in-frame clones and misses some; the assay was immunoSEQ multiplex PCR. Here the sample spans over 95,000 clones, 60% to 85% being singletons. As for this clone: Antigen unknown.

Unrecorded immune exposure was likely among donors, who were nominally healthy when sampled. The clonotype was recovered from a female donor in good health and CMV-seronegative. Sequencing used PBMCs.

The CDR3 loop is CASSISPYEQYF. In DNA, the CDR3 is TGTGCCAGTAGTATTAGTCCCTACGAGCAGTACTTC. This chain uses TRBV19 with TRBJ2-7; D call uncertain. Between the trimmed V and J ends, which lost 3 bases and 2 bases, there was a span of 5 bases. This CDR3 region has 12 residues. The germline V gene encodes CDR1 LNHDA and CDR2 SQIVND (reference sequence).